One sample yielded the 9 T cell receptor beta chains listed below, sequenced in a study of blood T cells in healthy people across ages. A second about 7 to 12 cycle PCR used barcoded and J-beta primers. TCRdb re-called the 5' RACE reads through MiXCR, storing one row per CDR3 protein. The repertoire holds more than 1,000,000 distinct CDR3 sequences, with roughly a quarter as singletons. The same data also went into a second study, on T cells of mothers and their children.

Sequencing used blood. The source of these receptors is a girl aged 2-10 years in good health.

The V and J genes are TRBV7-2 and TRBJ2-1; no firm D call. This CDR3 has 13 amino acids. The V end was cut by 5 bases, the J end by 4 bases, with 9 bases between. In germline, CDR1 is SGHTA, CDR2 FQGNSA. The CDR3: CASSLDQYNEQFF. CDR3 DNA sequence: TGTGCCAGCAGCCTGGACCAATACAATGAGCAGTTCTTC.

V and J are TRBV28 and TRBJ1-2; 7 bases are a match to TRBD1. There are 14 residues in the CDR3. Trimming at V came to 4 bases and at J to 1 base, leaving 3 bases not matched to a gene. Germline V gene sequence: CDR1 MDHEN, CDR2 SYDVKM. The CDR3 sequence is CASSSTGDNYGYTF. Here the CDR3 DNA reads TGTGCCAGCAGTTCAACAGGGGATAACTATGGCTACACCTTC.

This clonotype was observed a handful of times. V and J are TRBV15 and TRBJ1-4; 10 bases fit TRBD1. Germline V lookup: CDR1 LNHNV, CDR2 YYDKDF (reference sequence). CDR3 size: 17 residues. Trimming removed 0 bases from V and 6 bases from J; junction bases left unmatched: 7. DNA for the CDR3: TGTGCCACCAGCAGAGATTCTCTAGGGACAGGGGATGAAAAACTGTTTTTT. It is translated as CATSRDSLGTGDEKLFF.

This clonotype was counted between two and nine times. This chain joins TRBV20-1 and TRBJ2-7, with D maybe TRBD2 (5 bases). The CDR3 runs to 16 residues. In germline, CDR1 is DFQATT, CDR2 SNEGSKA (reference sequence). V dropped 2 bases and J dropped 2 bases, with 19 bases sitting between them. CDR3 loop: CSARPLVLGLTYEQYF. In nucleotides, the CDR3 is TGCAGTGCTAGACCCCTAGTACTCGGACTCACCTACGAGCAGTACTTC.

This clonotype was seen a handful of times. The chain has TRBV6-2 or TRBV6-3 and TRBJ1-5, with D maybe TRBD1 (5 bases). Deletions cut 5 bases from V and 5 bases from J, with 10 bases between. Germline values: CDR1 MNHEY, CDR2 SVGEGT. This CDR3 comprises 13 residues. The CDR3 loop reads CASSPGPYQPQHF. CDR3 DNA sequence: TGTGCCAGCAGTCCGGGGCCCTATCAGCCCCAGCATTTT.

The table lists this clonotype with a few counts. This sequence joins TRBV5-1 and TRBJ1-5; TRBD1 aligns across 8 bases. With 0 bases clipped from V and 5 bases from J, the junction kept 4 bases outside the gene matches. The CDR3 spans 15 residues. Germline loops: CDR1 SGHRS, CDR2 YFSETQ. The CDR3 DNA reads as TGCGCCAGCAGCTTGGGGACAGGGAGGCATCAGCCCCAGCATTTT. This encodes CASSLGTGRHQPQHF.

This clonotype appeared a few times. This rearrangement joins TRBV6-5 to TRBJ1-6; possibly TRBD1 for D (5 bases). The germline CDR1 and CDR2 sequences are MNHEY and SVGAGI. Trimming took off 8 bases at V and 6 bases at J, with 11 bases between the two ends. The CDR3 contains 13 residues. The DNA of the CDR3 is TGTGCCAGCCGGGACCTTGTTAATTCACCCCTCCACTTT. This codes for CASRDLVNSPLHF.

This clonotype has just a few counts. This CDR3 reads CASSLGVQQGRGTEAFF. CDR3 DNA: TGCGCCAGCAGCTTGGGGGTCCAACAGGGGCGAGGGACTGAAGCTTTCTTT. The chain recombines TRBV5-1 with TRBJ1-1; 7 bases align to TRBD1. Trimming at V came to 0 bases and at J to 5 bases, leaving 13 bases not matched to a gene. The germline V gene encodes CDR1 SGHRS and CDR2 YFSETQ. The CDR3 length is 17 residues.

The chain employs TRBV7-8 and TRBJ2-7; D possibly corresponds to TRBD2 (5 bases). The CDR3 extends over 13 amino acids. CDR1 and CDR2 from the germline V gene are SGHVS and FQNEAQ. The ends were cut back, 9 bases at V and 1 base at J, with 13 bases in the middle. The CDR3 loop is CASKNGRSYEQYF. CDR3 nucleotides: TGTGCCAGTAAAAATGGGAGATCCTACGAGCAGTACTTC.